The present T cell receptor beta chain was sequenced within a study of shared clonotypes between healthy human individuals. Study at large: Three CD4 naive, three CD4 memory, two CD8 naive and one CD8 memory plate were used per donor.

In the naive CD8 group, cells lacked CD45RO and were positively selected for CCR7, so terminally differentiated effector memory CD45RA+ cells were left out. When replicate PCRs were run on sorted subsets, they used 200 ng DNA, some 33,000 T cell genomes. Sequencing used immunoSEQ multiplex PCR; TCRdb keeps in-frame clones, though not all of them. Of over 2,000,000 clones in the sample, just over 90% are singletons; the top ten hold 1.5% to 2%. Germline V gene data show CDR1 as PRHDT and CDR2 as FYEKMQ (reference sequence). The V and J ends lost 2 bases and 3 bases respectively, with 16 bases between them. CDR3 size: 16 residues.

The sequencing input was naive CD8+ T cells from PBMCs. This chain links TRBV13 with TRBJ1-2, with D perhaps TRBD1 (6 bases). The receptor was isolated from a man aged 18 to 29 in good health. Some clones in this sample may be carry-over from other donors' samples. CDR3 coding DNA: TGTGCCAGCAGCTTACGGGGGGCAGGGCCCCACTATGGCTACACCTTC. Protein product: CASSLRGAGPHYGYTF.